The rows below give T cell receptor beta chains drawn from one sample of a study of OX40 agonist ivuxolimab in advanced cancers. This table comes from immunoSEQ multiplex PCR, and its TCRdb copy is limited to in-frame clones, with some not included. The table shows 75,000 to 100,000 clones, with 84% occurring only once. Here the sequenced sample was CD4+ or CD8+ T cells sorted from blood, taken in a trial of the OX40 agonist ivuxolimab. These receptors came from an adult with an advanced solid tumor such as melanoma, head and neck, liver or kidney cancer. Each CDR3 is given with its conserved first and last residue. D genes are given only for firm matches. The size entry is marked missing in some rows and otherwise reads once, few, many or a size class.

D	J	V	size	CDR3	DNA
TRBD2	TRBJ2-1	TRBV14	-	CASSQGPSGGYNEQFF	TGTGCCAGCAGCCAGGGCCCTAGCGGGGGATACAATGAGCAGTTCTTC
-	TRBJ2-1	TRBV5-1	-	CASSLDLSSYNEQFF	TGCGCCAGCAGCTTAGACTTGAGCTCCTACAATGAGCAGTTCTTC
TRBD2	TRBJ2-3	TRBV7-6	-	CASSLASGSGTDTQYF	TGTGCCAGCAGCTTAGCGAGCGGGAGCGGGACAGATACGCAGTATTTT
-	TRBJ2-1	TRBV29-1	-	CSVFRELYNEQFF	TGCAGCGTTTTCCGGGAATTGTACAATGAGCAGTTCTTC
-	TRBJ1-1	TRBV5-6	-	CASSLLGGLEAEAFF	TGTGCCAGCAGCCTTCTTGGGGGGCTGGAGGCTGAAGCTTTCTTT
-	TRBJ2-1	TRBV7-6	-	CASSLGGGLIGNEQFF	TGTGCCAGCAGCTTAGGTGGCGGTCTAATTGGGAATGAGCAGTTCTTC
-	TRBJ2-1	TRBV4-2	-	CASSRDLSSYNEQFF	TGTGCCAGCAGCCGGGACTTGAGCTCCTACAATGAGCAGTTCTTC
-	TRBJ2-7	TRBV9	-	CASSPRQDNSYEQYF	TGTGCCAGCAGCCCAAGACAGGACAACTCCTACGAGCAGTACTTC
-	TRBJ2-2	TRBV19	-	CASSIGGAGDTGELFF	TGTGCCAGTAGTATAGGAGGGGCAGGAGACACCGGGGAGCTGTTTTTT
-	TRBJ2-1	TRBV5-4	-	CASSSGETGRHNEQFF	TGTGCCAGCAGCTCAGGAGAGACGGGAAGACACAATGAGCAGTTCTTC
TRBD2	TRBJ2-3	TRBV7-8	-	CASSWEGRGTDTQYF	TGTGCCAGCAGCTGGGAGGGCCGGGGCACAGATACGCAGTATTTT
TRBD1	TRBJ1-4	TRBV7-2	-	CASSPPWEGAGKLFF	TGTGCCAGCAGCCCTCCGTGGGAGGGGGCTGGAAAACTGTTTTTT
TRBD1	TRBJ2-1	TRBV30	-	CAWSHLGQAENEQFF	TGTGCCTGGAGCCACTTAGGACAGGCTGAGAATGAGCAGTTCTTC
TRBD2	TRBJ2-3	TRBV6-5	-	CASKVAGVGDTQYF	TGTGCCAGCAAGGTAGCGGGGGTAGGGGATACGCAGTATTTT
TRBD1	TRBJ2-7	TRBV14	once	CASSRVGQGTYEQYF	TGTGCCAGCAGCCGCGTAGGACAGGGGACCTACGAGCAGTACTTC
-	TRBJ2-7	TRBV6-5	once	CASSEVSRAREQYF	TGTGCCAGCAGTGAAGTAAGTAGGGCGCGCGAGCAGTACTTC
TRBD1	TRBJ1-1	TRBV7-3	-	CASSKDRVSPEAFF	TGTGCCAGCAGCAAGGACAGGGTCTCGCCTGAAGCTTTCTTT
-	TRBJ1-3	TRBV27	-	CASGGGTGNTIYF	TGTGCCAGCGGGGGAGGTACTGGAAACACCATATATTTT
-	TRBJ1-1	TRBV5-6	-	CASSSGANTEAFF	TGTGCCAGCAGCTCCGGGGCGAACACTGAAGCTTTCTTT